One and the same sample provided the 31 T cell receptor beta chains below, sequenced in a study of blood T cell repertoires in COVID-19. The protocol was immunoSEQ multiplex PCR, while the TCRdb copy is restricted to in-frame clones and leaves out a portion. The sample contains 50,000 to 55,000 clones, 89% of which appear only once. Material for sequencing was peripheral blood. The receptors come from a man in his 60s with active COVID-19.

V gene TRBV27 combines with J gene TRBJ1-1; TRBD1 might be the D (6 bases). V dropped 5 bases and J dropped 5 bases, with 12 bases sitting between them. Germline V gene data show CDR1 as MNHEY and CDR2 as SMNVEV (reference sequence). The CDR3 totals 13 residues. The CDR3 region has the DNA TGTGCCAGCAGTACTCTCAGGGGAACTGAAGCTTTCTTT. Protein: CASSTLRGTEAFF.

This chain connects TRBV5-5 to TRBJ2-7; 7 bases are a match to TRBD1. Germline V gene lookup returns CDR1 SGHKS and CDR2 YYEKEE (reference sequence). V lost 3 bases and J lost 4; bases outside the gene matches: 10. The CDR3 length is 15 residues. CDR3 region: CASSSPRQGEYEQYF. The CDR3 DNA sequence: TGTGCCAGCAGCTCGCCCCGACAGGGAGAATACGAGCAGTACTTC.

This chain joins TRBV5-1 and TRBJ2-3; 8 bases align to TRBD1. The CDR3 has 16 amino acids. V lost 0 bases, J lost 1 base, and 4 bases stayed unmatched. Per germline, CDR1 SGHRS and CDR2 YFSETQ. Here the CDR3 DNA reads TGCGCCAGCAGCTTGGGGACAGGGTTCGGCACAGATACGCAGTATTTT. It yields the protein CASSLGTGFGTDTQYF. Together with reference TRBV5-1 and TRBJ2-3, the CDR3 gives the full variable domain: KAGVTQTPRYLIKTRGQQVTLSCSPISGHRSVSWYQQTPGQGLQFLFEYFSETQRNKGNFPGRFSGRQFSNSRSEMNVSTLELGDSALYLCASSLGTGFGTDTQYFGPGTRLTVL.

This clone was seen just once. The V gene is TRBV5-4, the J gene TRBJ1-3, with D hard to call. Germline lookup yields CDR1 SGHNT and CDR2 YYREEE (reference sequence). V lost 5 bases and J lost 0, with 9 bases in between. The CDR3 loop spans 14 amino acids. The CDR3: CASSHLNSGNTIYF. In DNA, the CDR3 is TGTGCCAGCAGTCACTTAAACTCTGGAAACACCATATATTTT.

This chain connects TRBV2 to TRBJ1-1; a weak D match, TRBD1 (6 bases). Germline CDR1 reads SNHLY; CDR2 reads FYNNEI. This CDR3 contains 14 residues. V was clipped by 4 bases and J by 3 bases, with 12 bases between them. CDR3 region: CASSVQQGYTEAFF. The CDR3 DNA reads as TGTGCCAGCAGTGTACAACAGGGTTACACTGAAGCTTTCTTT.

The chain recombines TRBV19 with TRBJ2-7; 9 bases align to TRBD1. The CDR3 runs to 14 residues. J gave up 2 bases and V 8 bases, and 7 bases lay outside the gene matches. Per the germline V gene, CDR1 is LNHDA and CDR2 is SQIVND (reference sequence). This CDR3 reads CASSSGTGTYEQYF. The CDR3, as DNA: TGTGCCAGTTCCTCCGGGACAGGGACCTACGAGCAGTACTTC.

The chain employs TRBV4-3 and TRBJ2-3, with 9 bases that match TRBD1. Trimming cost V 0 bases and J 5 bases; bases outside gene matches: 9. The CDR3 covers 17 residues. Per the germline V gene, CDR1 is LGHNA and CDR2 is YSLEER. CDR3 coding DNA: TGCGCCAGCAGCCAAGAACCGGGACAGGGAATGATAGATACGCAGTATTTT. Translating gives CASSQEPGQGMIDTQYF.

The rearrangement links TRBV9 to TRBJ2-3; D call uncertain. The CDR3 is 15 amino acids. V dropped 4 bases and J dropped 1 base, with 13 bases sitting between them. The V gene's germline CDR1 is SGDLS and CDR2 YYNGEE. The CDR3 loop is CASSSREGGTDTQYF. CDR3 DNA: TGTGCCAGCAGCTCCCGAGAAGGAGGCACAGATACGCAGTATTTT. Using reference TRBV9 and TRBJ2-3 for the parts outside the CDR3, the full variable domain is DSGVTQTPKHLITATGQRVTLRCSPRSGDLSVYWYQQSLDQGLQFLIQYYNGEERAKGNILERFSAQQFPDLHSELNLSSLELGDSALYFCASSSREGGTDTQYFGPGTRLTVL.

This sequence joins TRBV25-1 and TRBJ1-1; D not certain. V was cut by 8 bases and J by 5 bases, with 12 bases left in between. This CDR3 has 12 amino acids. Per germline, CDR1 MGHDK and CDR2 SYGVNS. The CDR3 sequence: CASAIWETEAFF. The CDR3, as DNA: TGTGCCAGCGCTATTTGGGAGACTGAAGCTTTCTTT. Supplemented by reference TRBV25-1 and TRBJ1-1, the full variable domain reads EADIYQTPRYLVIGTGKKITLECSQTMGHDKMYWYQQDPGMELHLIHYSYGVNSTEKGDLSSESTVSRIRTEHFPLTLESARPSHTSQYLCASAIWETEAFFGQGTRLTVV.

The chain carries TRBV7-9 and TRBJ1-3; 8 nucleotides match TRBD1. Unmatched junction bases numbered 7, after V lost 2 bases and J lost 4 bases. The CDR3 has 16 residues. Germline-derived CDR1 and CDR2 are SEHNR and FQNEAQ (reference sequence). The CDR3 loop is CASSLRQGSGGNTIYF. DNA for the CDR3: TGTGCCAGCAGCTTAAGACAGGGGAGTGGAGGAAACACCATATATTTT.

This clone was counted once. The V gene is TRBV19, the J gene TRBJ2-5; D perhaps matches TRBD1 (6 bases). Germline assignment: CDR1 LNHDA and CDR2 SQIVND (reference sequence). CDR3 size: 16 residues. V lost 4 bases and J 4 bases, leaving 19 bases between the germline ends. The DNA of the CDR3 is TGTGCCAGTAGTACCCCGGGCTCCGTAGGGGGAGAGACCCAGTACTTC. Encoded protein: CASSTPGSVGGETQYF.

The J gene is TRBJ2-7, the V gene TRBV29-1; D unresolved. CDR1 and CDR2 (germline): SQVTM, ANQGSEA. The CDR3 extends over 15 amino acids. Trimming left V 5 bases short and J 0 bases short, with 17 bases between. The CDR3 loop reads CSVSNGPGSSYEQYF. CDR3 nucleotides: TGCAGCGTTTCTAATGGTCCAGGAAGCTCCTACGAGCAGTACTTC.

The chain has TRBV15 and TRBJ2-2, with 9 bases lining up with TRBD1. The CDR3 sequence is 16 residues long. The junction had 11 bases not matched to a gene; V was cut back by 5 bases and J by 7 bases. CDR1 and CDR2 from the germline V gene are LNHNV and YYDKDF (reference sequence). CDR3 region: CATSEMTGGRIGELFF. As DNA, the CDR3 is TGTGCCACCAGCGAGATGACAGGGGGTCGTATCGGGGAGCTGTTTTTT.

The V gene is TRBV7-9, the J gene TRBJ2-1; D not certain. Trimming removed 1 base at V and 8 bases at J, with 9 bases between. In germline, CDR1 is SEHNR, CDR2 FQNEAQ (reference sequence). This CDR3 contains 13 residues. As DNA, the CDR3 is TGTGCCAGCAGCTTAGGGGCACGTCATGAGCAGTTCTTC. This codes for CASSLGARHEQFF.

The CDR3 loop reads CASSPTGSQANVLTF. CDR3 nucleotides: TGTGCCAGCAGCCCGACAGGGAGTCAGGCCAACGTCCTGACTTTC. The chain carries TRBV3-1 (or the pseudogene TRBV3-2) and TRBJ2-6; TRBD1 agrees at 7 bases. The CDR3 extends over 15 amino acids. V lost 4 bases and J lost 6; bases outside the gene matches: 6. Germline CDR1 is LGHDT and CDR2 is YNNKEL (reference sequence).

On this clone: The germline gene is not matched at one end of the junction; a read error may be the cause. V gene TRBV7-7 combines with J gene TRBJ2-3; 8 bases are shared with TRBD1. CDR3 length: 12 amino acids. Germline V lookup: CDR1 SSHAT, CDR2 FNYEAQ (reference sequence). This CDR3 reads CASSTGQGTQYF. In nucleotides, the CDR3 is TGTGCTAGCAGCACAGGACAGGGAACGCAGTATTTT.

The gene calls are TRBV4-3 and TRBJ2-7, with 7 nucleotides matching TRBD2. This CDR3 contains 15 residues. The V gene end was trimmed by 2 bases and the J gene end by 3 bases; junction bases not matched to a gene: 7. Germline V gene data show CDR1 as LGHNA and CDR2 as YSLEER. In DNA form, the CDR3 reads TGCGCCAGCAGCCAACGCCAGCGGGGCGGCTACGAGCAGTACTTC. This gives the protein CASSQRQRGGYEQYF.

The chain employs TRBV6-6 and TRBJ1-3; 8 nucleotides match TRBD1. From germline, CDR1 is MNHNY and CDR2 SVGAGI (reference sequence). The J segment lost 4 bases and the V segment lost 4 bases, leaving 6 bases of the junction unmatched. This CDR3 comprises 15 residues. The CDR3 sequence is CASSFSDREGNTIYF. CDR3 DNA: TGTGCCAGCAGTTTCTCGGACAGGGAGGGAAACACCATATATTTT.

The CDR3 loop reads CASSYSAGSGFEAFF. The CDR3 nucleotides are TGTGCCAGCAGTTACTCGGCAGGGTCGGGCTTTGAAGCTTTCTTT. The chain recombines TRBV6-5 with TRBJ1-1, with D possibly matching TRBD1 (5 bases). Germline lookup yields CDR1 MNHEY and CDR2 SVGAGI. There are 15 residues in the CDR3. The V end lost 0 bases, the J end lost 7 bases, and 15 bases lay between the germline ends.

A note on this clone: An end of the junction differs from the germline gene, which may be a read error. The rearrangement links TRBV28 to TRBJ2-2; a possible D gene is TRBD2 (5 bases). In germline, CDR1 is MDHEN, CDR2 SYDVKM. The CDR3 runs 14 residues. The CDR3 sequence: CASKRGMNAGELFF. In nucleotides, the CDR3 is TGTGCCAGCAAGAGAGGGATGAACGCCGGGGAGCTGTTTTTT. Together with reference TRBV28 and TRBJ2-2, the CDR3 gives the full variable domain: DVKVTQSSRYLVKRTGEKVFLECVQDMDHENMFWYRQDPGLGLRLIYFSYDVKMKEKGDIPEGYSVSREKKERFSLILESASTNQTSMYLCASKRGMNAGELFFGEGSRLTVL.

The V gene is TRBV28, the J gene TRBJ1-2; 8 bases are a match to TRBD1. The CDR3 runs 14 residues. CDR1 and CDR2 (germline): MDHEN, SYDVKM. After removal of 5 bases from V and 6 bases from J, the junction contained 8 bases not matched to a gene. CDR3 sequence reads: CASSRQGIIHGYTF. The DNA of the CDR3 is TGTGCCAGCAGTCGACAGGGGATTATCCATGGCTACACCTTC.

The V and J genes are TRBV2 and TRBJ2-7; 12 bases agree with TRBD2. There are 16 residues in the CDR3. With 8 bases clipped from V and 6 bases from J, the junction kept 14 bases outside the gene matches. CDR1 and CDR2 from the germline V gene are SNHLY and FYNNEI. CDR3 DNA sequence: TGTGCCAGCTTTCCGGGACTAGCGGGTGCCTTGGGCGAGCAGTACTTC. This codes for CASFPGLAGALGEQYF.

The J gene is TRBJ2-6, the V gene TRBV7-3; no clear D. Trimming removed 5 bases at V and 1 base at J, with 6 bases between. Germline V gene data show CDR1 as SGHTA and CDR2 as FQGTGA. This CDR3 region has 14 residues. The CDR3 protein is CASSPSSGANVLTF. CDR3 nucleotide sequence: TGTGCCAGCAGCCCCAGTTCTGGGGCCAACGTCCTGACTTTC.

In its sample, this clone was seen once. V is TRBV6-2 or TRBV6-3 and J is TRBJ2-7; 7 positions match TRBD2. Germline V gene data show CDR1 as MNHEY and CDR2 as SVGEGT. The CDR3 loop spans 15 amino acids. V trimming: 5 bases; J trimming: 0 bases; junction bases outside the gene matches: 7. Written as DNA, the CDR3 is TGTGCCAGCAGTCACGGACTAGTGAGCTCCTACGAGCAGTACTTC. Amino acid sequence: CASSHGLVSSYEQYF.

This chain links TRBV7-2 with TRBJ1-6; D gene uncertain. This CDR3 region has 14 residues. The V gene's germline CDR1 is SGHTA and CDR2 FQGNSA. Trimming removed 6 bases at V and 2 bases at J, with 8 bases between. The CDR3 loop is CASSRVPYNSPLHF. In DNA, the CDR3 is TGTGCCAGCAGTCGGGTCCCCTATAATTCACCCCTCCACTTT.

The CDR3 here is CASSYSSGSPPSEQYF. The DNA for the CDR3 is TGTGCCAGCAGTTACTCTAGCGGGAGCCCTCCAAGCGAGCAGTACTTC. The chain uses TRBV6-6 and TRBJ2-7; 9 bases match TRBD2. This CDR3 contains 16 residues. Losses at the gene ends were 0 bases for V and 6 bases for J; bases not matched to a gene: 9. CDR1 and CDR2 from the germline V gene are MNHNY and SVGAGI (reference sequence).

The chain recombines TRBV4-1 with TRBJ1-5, with TRBD1 identical over 12 bases. The CDR3 spans 15 residues. V lost 3 bases, J lost 5 bases, and 2 bases stayed unmatched. Germline assignment: CDR1 MGHRA and CDR2 YSYEKL. The CDR3 is CASSQGQGAHQPQHF. The CDR3 DNA is TGCGCCAGCAGCCAGGGACAGGGGGCACATCAGCCCCAGCATTTT.

The chain couples TRBV5-4 to TRBJ2-7; D may be TRBD2 (6 bases). Germline V gene data show CDR1 as SGHNT and CDR2 as YYREEE (reference sequence). The CDR3 covers 13 residues. The V end was cut by 0 bases, the J end by 5 bases, with 9 bases between. CDR3 protein: CASSLERADEQYF. CDR3 bases: TGTGCCAGCAGCTTGGAGCGGGCTGACGAGCAGTACTTC.

The table lists this clone with a few counts. V and J are TRBV11-3 and TRBJ2-1; the match to TRBD2 covers 9 bases. The CDR3 spans 14 residues. CDR1 is SGHNT, CDR2 YENEEA, per germline. With 5 bases clipped from V and 3 bases from J, the junction kept 2 bases outside the gene matches. The CDR3: CASSASGIYNEQFF. Written as DNA, the CDR3 is TGTGCCAGCAGCGCTAGCGGGATCTACAATGAGCAGTTCTTC.

This clone has a handful of counts. The gene calls are TRBV13 and TRBJ2-7; 12 bases are shared with TRBD1. The CDR3 is made up of 22 amino acids. Looked up from germline, CDR1 is PRHDT and CDR2 is FYEKMQ (reference sequence). Trimming removed 4 bases from V and 2 bases from J; junction bases left unmatched: 24. The CDR3 is CASSSRDRGRLFRGRATYEQYF. The DNA of the CDR3 is TGTGCCAGCAGCTCCCGGGACAGGGGGCGCCTATTTCGAGGGAGAGCAACCTACGAGCAGTACTTC.

V usage is TRBV28 and J usage is TRBJ2-2, with TRBD1 as a possible D gene (6 bases). CDR3 length: 15 residues. Germline lookup yields CDR1 MDHEN and CDR2 SYDVKM. V gave up 9 bases and J gave up 4 bases, with 18 bases separating them. CDR3 DNA sequence: TGTGCCAGTCAACCGGGACACCTGAGCACCGGGGAGCTGTTTTTT. Translating gives CASQPGHLSTGELFF.